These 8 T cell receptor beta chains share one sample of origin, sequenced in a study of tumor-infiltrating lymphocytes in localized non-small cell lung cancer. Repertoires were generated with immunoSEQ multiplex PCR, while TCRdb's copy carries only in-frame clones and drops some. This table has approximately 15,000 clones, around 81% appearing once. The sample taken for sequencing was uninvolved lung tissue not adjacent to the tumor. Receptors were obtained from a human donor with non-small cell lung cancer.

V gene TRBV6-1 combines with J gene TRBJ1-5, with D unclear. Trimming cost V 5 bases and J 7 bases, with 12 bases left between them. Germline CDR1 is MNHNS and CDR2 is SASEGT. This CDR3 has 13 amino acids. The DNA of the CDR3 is TGTGCCAGCAGTCCAAAGTGGGGACAGCCCCAGCATTTT. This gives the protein CASSPKWGQPQHF.

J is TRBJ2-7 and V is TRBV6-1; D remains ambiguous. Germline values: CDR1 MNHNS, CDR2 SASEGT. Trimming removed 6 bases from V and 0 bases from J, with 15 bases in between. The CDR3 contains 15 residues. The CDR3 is CASRLSRVSSYEQYF. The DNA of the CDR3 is TGTGCCAGCAGACTAAGCCGAGTCAGCTCCTACGAGCAGTACTTC.

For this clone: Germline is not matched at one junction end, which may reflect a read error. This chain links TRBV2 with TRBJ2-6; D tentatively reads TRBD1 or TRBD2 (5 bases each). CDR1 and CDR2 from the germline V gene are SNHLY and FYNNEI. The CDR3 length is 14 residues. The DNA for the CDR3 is TGTGCCAGCAGCGGGGCCCCTGGAGCCAACGTCCTGACTTTC. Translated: CASSGAPGANVLTF.

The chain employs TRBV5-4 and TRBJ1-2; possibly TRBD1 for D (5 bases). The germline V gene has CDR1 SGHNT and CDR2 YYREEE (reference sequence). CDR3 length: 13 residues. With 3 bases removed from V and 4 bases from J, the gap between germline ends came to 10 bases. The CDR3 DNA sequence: TGTGCCAGCAGCTGGGACGGAAGCTATGGCTACACCTTC. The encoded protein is CASSWDGSYGYTF.

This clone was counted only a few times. CDR3 DNA: TGTGCCAGCTCACCAGACAGAATGAACACTGAAGCTTTCTTT. It translates to CASSPDRMNTEAFF. The J gene is TRBJ1-1, the V gene TRBV18, with D perhaps TRBD1 (5 bases). Trimming took 2 bases from V and 0 from J, leaving 7 bases between them. The germline CDR1 and CDR2 sequences are KGHSH and LQKENI. CDR3 length equals 14 residues.

The CDR3 sequence is CASSLKVNTEAFF. CDR3 nucleotides: TGTGCCAGCAGCTTGAAGGTGAACACTGAAGCTTTCTTT. The rearrangement uses TRBV5-4 and TRBJ1-1; D is uncertain. Germline lookup yields CDR1 SGHNT and CDR2 YYREEE (reference sequence). The CDR3 has 13 amino acids. V was clipped by 1 base and J by 0 bases, with 4 bases between them. The variable domain in full, with the rest retrieved from reference TRBV5-4 and TRBJ1-1, is ETGVTQSPTHLIKTRGQQVTLRCSSQSGHNTVSWYQQALGQGPQFIFQYYREEENGRGNFPPRFSGLQFPNYSSELNVNALELDDSALYLCASSLKVNTEAFFGQGTRLTVV.

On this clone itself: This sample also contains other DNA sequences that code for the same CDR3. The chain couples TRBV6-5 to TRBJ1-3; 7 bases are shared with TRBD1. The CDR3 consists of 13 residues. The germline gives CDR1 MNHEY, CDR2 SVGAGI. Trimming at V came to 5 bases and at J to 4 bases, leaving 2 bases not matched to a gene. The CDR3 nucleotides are TGTGCCAGCAGTACAGGGGACGGAAACACCATATATTTT. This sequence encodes CASSTGDGNTIYF.

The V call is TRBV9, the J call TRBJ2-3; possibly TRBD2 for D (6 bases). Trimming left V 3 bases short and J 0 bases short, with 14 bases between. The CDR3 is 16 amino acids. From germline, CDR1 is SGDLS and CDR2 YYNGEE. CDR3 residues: CASSARLGSSTDTQYF. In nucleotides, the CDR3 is TGTGCCAGCAGCGCCAGACTAGGGAGTAGCACAGATACGCAGTATTTT.